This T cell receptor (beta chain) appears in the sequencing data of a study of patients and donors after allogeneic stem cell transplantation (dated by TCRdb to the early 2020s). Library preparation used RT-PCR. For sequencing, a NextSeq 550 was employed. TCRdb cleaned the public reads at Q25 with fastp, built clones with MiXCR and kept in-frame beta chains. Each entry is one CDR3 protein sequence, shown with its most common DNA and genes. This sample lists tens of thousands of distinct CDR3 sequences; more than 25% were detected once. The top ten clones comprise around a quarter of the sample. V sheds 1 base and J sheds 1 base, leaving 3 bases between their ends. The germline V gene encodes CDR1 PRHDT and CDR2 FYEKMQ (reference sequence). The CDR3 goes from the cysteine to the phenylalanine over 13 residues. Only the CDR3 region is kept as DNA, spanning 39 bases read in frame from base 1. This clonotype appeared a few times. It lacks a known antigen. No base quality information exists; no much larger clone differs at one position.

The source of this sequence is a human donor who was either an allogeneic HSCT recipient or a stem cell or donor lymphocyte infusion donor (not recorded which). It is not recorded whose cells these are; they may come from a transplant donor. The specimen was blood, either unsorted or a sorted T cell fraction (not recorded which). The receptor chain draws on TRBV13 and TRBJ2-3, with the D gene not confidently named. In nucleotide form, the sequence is TGTGCCAGCAGCTTAGAAGGCACAGATACGCAGTATTTT. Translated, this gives CASSLEGTDTQYF. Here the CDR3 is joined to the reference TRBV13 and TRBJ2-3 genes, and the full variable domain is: AAGVIQSPRHLIKEKRETATLKCYPIPRHDTVYWYQQGPGQDPQFLISFYEKMQSDKGSIPDRFSAQQFSDYHSELNMSSLELGDSALYFCASSLEGTDTQYFGPGTRLTVL.